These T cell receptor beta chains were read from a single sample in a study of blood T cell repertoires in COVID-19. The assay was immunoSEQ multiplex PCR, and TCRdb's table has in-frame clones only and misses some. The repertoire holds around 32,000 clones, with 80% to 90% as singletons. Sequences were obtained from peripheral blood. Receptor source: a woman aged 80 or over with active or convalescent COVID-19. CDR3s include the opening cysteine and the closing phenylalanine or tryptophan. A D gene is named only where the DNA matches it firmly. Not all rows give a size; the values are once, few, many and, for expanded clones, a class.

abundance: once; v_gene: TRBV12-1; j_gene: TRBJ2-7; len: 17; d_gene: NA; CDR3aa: CASSFPRGGRKTYEQYF; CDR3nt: TGTGCCAGCAGCTTTCCCCGGGGCGGGAGGAAAACCTACGAGCAGTACTTC
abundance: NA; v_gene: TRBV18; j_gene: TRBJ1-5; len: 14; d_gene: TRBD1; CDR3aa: CASSTRGRDQPQHF; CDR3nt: TGTGCCAGCTCGACGAGGGGGCGCGATCAGCCCCAGCATTTT
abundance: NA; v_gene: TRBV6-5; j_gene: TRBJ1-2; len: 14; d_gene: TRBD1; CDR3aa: CASSRSQGGYGYTF; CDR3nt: TGTGCCAGCAGTAGGTCGCAGGGGGGATATGGCTACACCTTC
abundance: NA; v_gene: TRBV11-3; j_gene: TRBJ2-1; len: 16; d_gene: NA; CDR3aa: CASSLEGGMPYNEQFF; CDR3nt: TGTGCCAGCAGCTTAGAAGGCGGGATGCCCTACAATGAGCAGTTCTTC
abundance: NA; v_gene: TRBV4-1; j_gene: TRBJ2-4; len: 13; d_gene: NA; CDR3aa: CASSQESRGLPYF; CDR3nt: TGCGCCAGCAGCCAAGAAAGTCGCGGACTCCCTTACTTC
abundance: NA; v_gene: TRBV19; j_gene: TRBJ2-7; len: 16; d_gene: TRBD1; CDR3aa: CASSIGGQAGSYEQYF; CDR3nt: TGTGCCAGTAGTATTGGTGGACAGGCCGGATCCTACGAGCAGTACTTC
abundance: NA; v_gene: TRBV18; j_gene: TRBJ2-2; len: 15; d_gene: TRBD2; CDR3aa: CASYPSGSNTGELFF; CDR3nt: TGTGCCAGCTACCCTAGCGGGAGCAACACCGGGGAGCTGTTTTTT
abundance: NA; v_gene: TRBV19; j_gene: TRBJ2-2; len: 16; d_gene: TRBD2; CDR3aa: CASSTSGGRVTGELFF; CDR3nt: TGTGCCAGTAGTACGTCGGGGGGAAGAGTCACCGGGGAGCTGTTTTTT
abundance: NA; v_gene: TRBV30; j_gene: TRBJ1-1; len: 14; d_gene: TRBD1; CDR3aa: CAWTGSGDSRRAFF; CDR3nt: TGTGCCTGGACCGGATCGGGGGACAGTCGGAGAGCTTTCTTT
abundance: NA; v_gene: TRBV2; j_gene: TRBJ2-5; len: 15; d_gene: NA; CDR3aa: CASRGGTVQLETQYF; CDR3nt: TGTGCCAGCAGGGGCGGGACAGTACAATTAGAGACCCAGTACTTC
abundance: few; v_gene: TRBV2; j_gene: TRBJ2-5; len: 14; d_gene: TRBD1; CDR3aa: CASTPMRQGEAQYF; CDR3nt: TGTGCCAGCACCCCAATGCGACAGGGCGAGGCCCAGTACTTC
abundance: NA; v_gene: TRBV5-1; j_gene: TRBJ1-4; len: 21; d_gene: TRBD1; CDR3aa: CASSLESGRDRGRINFGKLFF; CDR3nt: TGCGCCAGCAGCTTGGAATCGGGACGGGACAGGGGGCGCATAAATTTCGGAAAACTGTTTTTT
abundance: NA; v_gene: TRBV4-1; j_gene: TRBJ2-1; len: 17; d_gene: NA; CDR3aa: CASSQASGLAINNEQFF; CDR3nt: TGCGCCAGCAGCCAAGCGTCGGGTCTAGCGATAAACAATGAGCAGTTCTTC
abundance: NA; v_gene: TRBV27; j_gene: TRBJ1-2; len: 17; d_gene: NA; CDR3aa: CASSSRGNSVSLSGYTF; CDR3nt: TGTGCCAGCAGTTCTAGGGGCAACAGTGTTTCCCTCTCGGGCTACACCTTC
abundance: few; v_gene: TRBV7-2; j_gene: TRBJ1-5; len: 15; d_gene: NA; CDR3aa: CASSPAQGGNQPQHF; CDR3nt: TGTGCCAGCAGCCCGGCCCAGGGTGGCAATCAGCCCCAGCATTTT
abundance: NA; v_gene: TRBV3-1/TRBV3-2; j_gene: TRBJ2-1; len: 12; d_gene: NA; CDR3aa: CASSPRTEEQFF; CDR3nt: TGTGCCAGCAGCCCCCGAACGGAGGAGCAGTTCTTC
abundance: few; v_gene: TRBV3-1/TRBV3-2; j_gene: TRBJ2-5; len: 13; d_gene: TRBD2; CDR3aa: CASSRLASETQYF; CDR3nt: TGTGCCAGCAGCCGACTAGCCTCGGAGACCCAGTACTTC
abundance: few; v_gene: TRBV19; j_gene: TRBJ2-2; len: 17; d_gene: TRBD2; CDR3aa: CASSRLAGGSNTGELFF; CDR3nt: TGTGCCAGTAGCCGACTAGCGGGGGGGTCGAACACCGGGGAGCTGTTTTTT
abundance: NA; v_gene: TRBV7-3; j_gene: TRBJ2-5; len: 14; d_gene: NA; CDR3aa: CASSPGGAQETQYF; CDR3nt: TGTGCCAGCAGCCCCGGAGGAGCGCAAGAGACCCAGTACTTC
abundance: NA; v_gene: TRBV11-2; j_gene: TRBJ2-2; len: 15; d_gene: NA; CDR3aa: CASSLGPGNTGELFF; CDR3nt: TGTGCCAGCAGCTTAGGTCCGGGGAACACCGGGGAGCTGTTTTTT
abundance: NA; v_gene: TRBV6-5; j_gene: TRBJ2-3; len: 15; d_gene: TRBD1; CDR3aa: CASSIQGKGTDTQYF; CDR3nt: TGTGCCAGCAGTATACAGGGGAAGGGCACAGATACGCAGTATTTT
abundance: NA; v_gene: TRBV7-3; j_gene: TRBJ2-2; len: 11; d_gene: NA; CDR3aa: CASSFNGELFF; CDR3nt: TGTGCCAGCAGCTTCAACGGGGAGCTGTTTTTT
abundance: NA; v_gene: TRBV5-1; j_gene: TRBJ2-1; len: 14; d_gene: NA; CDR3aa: CASSSGQSEGEQFF; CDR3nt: TGCGCCAGCAGCAGCGGACAGTCAGAGGGGGAGCAGTTCTTC
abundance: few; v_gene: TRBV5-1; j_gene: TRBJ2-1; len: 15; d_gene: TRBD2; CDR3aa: CASSSGTSGSDEQFF; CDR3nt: TGCGCCAGCAGCTCCGGGACTAGCGGGAGCGATGAGCAGTTCTTC
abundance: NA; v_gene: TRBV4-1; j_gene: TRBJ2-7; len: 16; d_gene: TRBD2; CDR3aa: CASSQGGGTSAYEQYF; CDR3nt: TGCGCCAGCAGCCAAGGGGGGGGGACTAGCGCCTACGAGCAGTACTTC
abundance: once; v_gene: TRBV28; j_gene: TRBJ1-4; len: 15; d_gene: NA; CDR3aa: CASSPRTDWNEKLFF; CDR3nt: TGTGCCAGCAGTCCCCGGACAGACTGGAATGAAAAACTGTTTTTT
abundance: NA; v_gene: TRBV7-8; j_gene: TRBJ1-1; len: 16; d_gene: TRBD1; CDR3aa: CASSPRQGNLNTEAFF; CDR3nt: TGTGCCAGCAGCCCTCGACAGGGAAATTTGAACACTGAAGCTTTCTTT
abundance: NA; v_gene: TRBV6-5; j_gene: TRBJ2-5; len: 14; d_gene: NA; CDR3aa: CASSYSQGRETQYF; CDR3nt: TGTGCCAGCAGTTACTCACAGGGCCGGGAGACCCAGTACTTC
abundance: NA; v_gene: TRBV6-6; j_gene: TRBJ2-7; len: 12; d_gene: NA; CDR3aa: CASNPGAPEQYF; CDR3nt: TGTGCCAGCAACCCAGGGGCCCCCGAGCAGTACTTC
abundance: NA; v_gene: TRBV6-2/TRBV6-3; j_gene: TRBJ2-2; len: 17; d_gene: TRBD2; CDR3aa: CASSSLRVAGGPGELFF; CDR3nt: TGTGCCAGCAGTTCCCTTCGGGTAGCGGGAGGCCCCGGGGAGCTGTTTTTT
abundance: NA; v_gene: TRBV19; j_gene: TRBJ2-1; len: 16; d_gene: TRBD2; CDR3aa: CASSRTSGGAYNEQFF; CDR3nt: TGTGCCAGTAGCAGGACTAGCGGGGGGGCTTACAATGAGCAGTTCTTC
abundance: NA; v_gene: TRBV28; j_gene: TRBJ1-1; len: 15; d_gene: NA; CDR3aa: CASSFLAGGGTEAFF; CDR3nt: TGTGCCAGCTCATTCTTAGCGGGGGGCGGAACTGAAGCTTTCTTT
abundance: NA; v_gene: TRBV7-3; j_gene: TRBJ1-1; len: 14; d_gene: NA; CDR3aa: CASSLGGADTEAFF; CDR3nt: TGTGCCAGCAGCTTAGGGGGGGCAGATACTGAAGCTTTCTTT
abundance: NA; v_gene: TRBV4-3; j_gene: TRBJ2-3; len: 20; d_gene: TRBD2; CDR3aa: CASSQDLRTSGRALGDTQYF; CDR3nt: TGCGCCAGCAGCCAAGATCTCCGGACTAGCGGGAGGGCCTTGGGAGATACGCAGTATTTT
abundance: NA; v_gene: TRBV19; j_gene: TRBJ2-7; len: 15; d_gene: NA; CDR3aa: CATRYGDSPLYEQYF; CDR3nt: TGTGCCACCCGGTACGGGGACTCTCCACTCTACGAGCAGTACTTC
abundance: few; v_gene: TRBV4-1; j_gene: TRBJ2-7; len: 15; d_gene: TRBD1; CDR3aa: CASSLALTGGNEQYF; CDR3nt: TGCGCCAGCAGCCTAGCCCTTACAGGGGGCAACGAGCAGTACTTC
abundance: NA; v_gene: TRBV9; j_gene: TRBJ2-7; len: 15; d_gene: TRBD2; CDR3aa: CASSPRGVAGYEQYF; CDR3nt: TGTGCCAGCAGCCCCCGCGGGGTAGCGGGCTACGAGCAGTACTTC
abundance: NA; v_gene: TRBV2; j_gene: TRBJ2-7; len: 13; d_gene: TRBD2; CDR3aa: CASKREQAYEQYF; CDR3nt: TGTGCCAGCAAGCGGGAGCAGGCCTACGAGCAGTACTTC
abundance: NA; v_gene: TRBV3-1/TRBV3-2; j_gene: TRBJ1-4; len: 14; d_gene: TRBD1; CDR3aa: CASSQQGGDEKLFF; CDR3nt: TGTGCCAGCAGCCAACAGGGGGGCGACGAAAAACTGTTTTTT
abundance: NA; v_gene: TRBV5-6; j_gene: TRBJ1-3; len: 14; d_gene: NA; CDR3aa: CASSLGLTGNTIYF; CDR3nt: TGTGCCAGCAGCTTGGGACTCACTGGAAACACCATATATTTT
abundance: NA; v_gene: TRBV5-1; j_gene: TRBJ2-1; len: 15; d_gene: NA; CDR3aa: CASSLVSAGNNEQFF; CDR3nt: TGCGCCAGCAGCTTGGTTTCGGCGGGCAATAATGAGCAGTTCTTC
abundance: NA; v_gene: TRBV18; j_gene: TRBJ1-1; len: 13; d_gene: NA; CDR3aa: CASSNLVEAEAFF; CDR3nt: TGTGCCAGCTCAAACCTCGTCGAGGCTGAAGCTTTCTTT
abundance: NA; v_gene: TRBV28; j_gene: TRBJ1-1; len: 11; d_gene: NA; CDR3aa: CASSRDTEAFF; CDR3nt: TGTGCCAGCAGTAGAGACACTGAAGCTTTCTTT
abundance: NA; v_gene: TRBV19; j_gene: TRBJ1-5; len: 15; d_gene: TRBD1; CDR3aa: CASRAGTGYNQPQHF; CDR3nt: TGTGCCAGTCGAGCCGGGACAGGGTACAATCAGCCCCAGCATTTT
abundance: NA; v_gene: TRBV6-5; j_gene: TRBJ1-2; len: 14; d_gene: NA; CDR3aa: CASSYSVTGNGYTF; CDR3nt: TGTGCCAGCAGTTACTCGGTCACAGGGAATGGCTACACCTTC
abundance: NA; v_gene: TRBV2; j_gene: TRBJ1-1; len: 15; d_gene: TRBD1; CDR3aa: CASSVHPDRGTEAFF; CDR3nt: TGTGCCAGCAGTGTACACCCGGACAGGGGCACTGAAGCTTTCTTT
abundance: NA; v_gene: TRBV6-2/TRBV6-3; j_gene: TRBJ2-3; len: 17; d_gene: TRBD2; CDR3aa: CASSYSRTSGSTDTQYF; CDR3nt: TGTGCCAGCAGTTACAGCAGGACTAGCGGGAGCACAGATACGCAGTATTTT
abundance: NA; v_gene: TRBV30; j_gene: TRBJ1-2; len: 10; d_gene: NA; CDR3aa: CAEWGGGYTF; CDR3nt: TGTGCCGAATGGGGCGGTGGCTACACCTTC